These T cell receptor beta chains were read from a single sample in a study of spatial heterogeneity in lung cancer. TCRdb passed the 5' RACE reads through MiXCR, listing each CDR3 protein once. The sample contains approximately 17,000 distinct CDR3 sequences, about a fifth of which appear only once. This material consisted of PBMCs, taken at follow-up. Receptors were obtained from a male donor with early-stage non-small cell lung cancer. CDR3s leave out the opening cysteine and the closing phenylalanine or tryptophan. The order of the fields is clone size, J gene, V gene, CDR3 protein. For some rows the clone size is stated as once, few or many, or as a class when expanded; others skip it.

few TRBJ2-2 TRBV5-1 ASSLEVNTGELF
- TRBJ2-3 TRBV2 ASSGLGLITDTQY
- TRBJ1-1 TRBV3-1 ASSAQGKNTEAF
medium-sized TRBJ1-5 TRBV20-1 SARVITVPQH
few TRBJ2-3 TRBV4-3 ASSRNTGTGSDTQY
many TRBJ1-1 TRBV20-1 SARRPGFTEAF
many TRBJ2-5 TRBV5-8 ASSLTGVETQY
many TRBJ2-2 TRBV27 ASSAPGLAEPANTGELF
many TRBJ1-5 TRBV20-1 SSRTGNQPQH
few TRBJ2-3 TRBV7-2 ASTPGTGTDTQY
- TRBJ1-4 TRBV5-8 ASSLWAGTGNEKLF
- TRBJ2-5 TRBV7-3 ASSSGTSGGYQETQY